This T cell receptor beta chain is drawn from a study of blood T cell repertoires in COVID-19. Study details: COVID-19 samples, acute and convalescent, were from the United States, Italy and Spain. The analysed material was cDNA or gDNA that came from T cells, B-cell-depleted T cells, or PBMCs.

In the original workflow: Reference gene primer amplification in the assay estimated nucleated cell counts. Generated by immunoSEQ multiplex PCR, the TCRdb table keeps only in-frame clones and is missing some. The DNA was the basis for D and trimming; V, J and clone size are from that table. This table has more than 85,000 clones, less than 85% appearing once. Losses at the gene ends were 4 bases for V and 7 bases for J; bases not matched to a gene: 12. Germline V gene sequence: CDR1 MNHEY, CDR2 SVGEGT. This CDR3 region has 16 residues. This chain links TRBV6-2 or TRBV6-3 with TRBJ1-2; 10 positions match TRBD1. The clonotype originates from a human donor in a cohort sampled during active COVID-19. The material sequenced was peripheral blood. The CDR3 is CASSSHPGTGEGGYTF. The CDR3 DNA reads as TGTGCCAGCAGTTCCCATCCCGGGACAGGGGAAGGTGGCTACACCTTC.